This T cell receptor beta chain was recorded in a study of molecular identifiers for immune sequencing clone quantification. The CDR3 runs to 15 residues. The germline CDR1 and CDR2 sequences are LNHDA and SQIVND (reference sequence). With V trimmed by 2 bases and J by 7 bases, 6 bases remained unmatched. TCRdb reanalysed the PCR reads using MiXCR and keeps one entry per CDR3 protein. The table has about 510,000 distinct CDR3 sequences, around 23% seen once. This sequence joins TRBV19 and TRBJ1-5, with TRBD1 matching over 9 bases. The source of this sequence is a human donor in good health. Some libraries in this study had Jurkat cell RNA spiked in. Sequencing was performed on naive CD8+ T cells from blood, with Jurkat cell RNA spiked in. Subset defined: FACS-sorted CD8+CD4-CCR7+CD45RA+ naive T cells. The CDR3 nucleotides are TGTGCCAGTAGTATAATGGGACAGGGATACCAGCCCCAGCATTTT. It yields the protein CASSIMGQGYQPQHF. Filled out from reference TRBV19 and TRBJ1-5, the complete variable domain reads DGGITQSPKYLFRKEGQNVTLSCEQNLNHDAMYWYRQDPGQGLRLIYYSQIVNDFQKGDIAEGYSVSREKKESFPLTVTSAQKNPTAFYLCASSIMGQGYQPQHFGDGTRLSIL.